The clone carrying this T cell receptor (beta chain) has only a few counts. This record belongs to a study of patients and donors after allogeneic stem cell transplantation. This CDR3 contains 14 residues. The V gene end was trimmed by 5 bases and the J gene end by 4 bases; junction bases not matched to a gene: 6. TCRdb re-called the RT-PCR reads through MiXCR, storing one row per CDR3 protein. The top ten hold under 6.5% of the sample, which has about 960,000 distinct CDR3 sequences, roughly 17% seen once. The TCR originated in a human donor who was either an allogeneic HSCT recipient or a stem cell or donor lymphocyte infusion donor (not recorded which). It is not recorded whose cells these are; they may come from a transplant donor. Sequenced material: blood, either unsorted or a sorted T cell fraction (not recorded which). This chain connects TRBV12-3 or TRBV12-4 to TRBJ2-7; 9 bases align to TRBD1. The CDR3 loop reads CASSGGQGQYEQYF. DNA for the CDR3: TGTGCCAGCAGTGGGGGACAGGGTCAATACGAGCAGTACTTC.